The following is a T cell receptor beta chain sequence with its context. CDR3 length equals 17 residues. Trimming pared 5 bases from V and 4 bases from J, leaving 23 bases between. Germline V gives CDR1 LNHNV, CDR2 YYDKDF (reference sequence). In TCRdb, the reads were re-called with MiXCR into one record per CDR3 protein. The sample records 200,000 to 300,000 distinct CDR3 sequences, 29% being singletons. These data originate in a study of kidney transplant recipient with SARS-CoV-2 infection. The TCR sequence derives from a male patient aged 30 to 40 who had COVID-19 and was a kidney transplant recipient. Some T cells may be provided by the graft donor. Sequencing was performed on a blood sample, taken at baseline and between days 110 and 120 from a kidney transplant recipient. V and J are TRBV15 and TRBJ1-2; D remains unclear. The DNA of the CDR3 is TGTGCCACCAGCCGGCCTTCAAGGTGTGGAAAGGCCTATGGCTACACCTTC. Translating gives CATSRPSRCGKAYGYTF.